The rows below give T cell receptor beta chains drawn from one sample of a study of glioma-infiltrating T cells after dendritic cell vaccination. Assay used: immunoSEQ multiplex PCR; TCRdb lists only in-frame clones, some missing. The sample carries over 55,000 clones, about 86% recorded once. The sample consisted of blood, taken after dendritic cell vaccination. These TCRs come from a human donor with glioblastoma. Each CDR3 is given with its conserved first and last residue. D genes are given only for firm matches. Size tells how often a clone was seen (once, few, many) or the class of an expanded clone, and some rows leave it out.

J gene: TRBJ2-1; D gene: .; clone size: .; V gene: TRBV9; CDR3 protein: CASSVVGGEWSYNEQFF; CDR3 DNA: TGTGCCAGCAGCGTAGTAGGGGGAGAGTGGTCCTACAATGAGCAGTTCTTC
J gene: TRBJ2-2; D gene: .; clone size: .; V gene: TRBV25-1; CDR3 protein: CASSEWTAMNTGELFF; CDR3 DNA: TGTGCCAGCAGTGAATGGACAGCGATGAACACCGGGGAGCTGTTTTTT
J gene: TRBJ1-3; D gene: TRBD1; clone size: many; V gene: TRBV6-5; CDR3 protein: CASSRQGANTIYF; CDR3 DNA: TGTGCCAGCAGTCGTCAGGGGGCGAACACCATATATTTT
J gene: TRBJ1-1; D gene: TRBD1; clone size: .; V gene: TRBV19; CDR3 protein: CASSLGGTGAGGEAFF; CDR3 DNA: TGTGCCAGTAGTCTTGGCGGGACAGGGGCGGGGGGTGAAGCTTTCTTT
J gene: TRBJ2-3; D gene: TRBD2; clone size: .; V gene: TRBV15; CDR3 protein: CATSRELTGTIAGGLSADTQYF; CDR3 DNA: TGTGCCACCAGCAGAGAGTTGACAGGGACCATAGCGGGGGGGCTGTCAGCAGATACGCAGTATTTT
J gene: TRBJ2-2; D gene: TRBD1; clone size: .; V gene: TRBV5-4; CDR3 protein: CASSLPPGQGETGELFF; CDR3 DNA: TGTGCCAGCAGCTTGCCCCCGGGACAGGGAGAAACCGGGGAGCTGTTTTTT
J gene: TRBJ2-3; D gene: .; clone size: .; V gene: TRBV5-1; CDR3 protein: CASGWSGATDTQYF; CDR3 DNA: TGCGCCAGCGGCTGGAGCGGCGCCACAGATACGCAGTATTTT
J gene: TRBJ1-2; D gene: .; clone size: .; V gene: TRBV2; CDR3 protein: CASRDLRTAGIYGYTF; CDR3 DNA: TGTGCCAGCAGAGATCTACGGACAGCGGGAATCTATGGCTACACCTTC
J gene: TRBJ2-7; D gene: .; clone size: .; V gene: TRBV5-1; CDR3 protein: CASSWSSGGYEQYF; CDR3 DNA: TGCGCCAGCAGCTGGAGTAGCGGCGGTTACGAGCAGTACTTC
J gene: TRBJ1-1; D gene: TRBD1; clone size: .; V gene: TRBV11-3; CDR3 protein: CASSMWTGNTEAFF; CDR3 DNA: TGTGCCAGCAGCATGTGGACAGGGAACACTGAAGCTTTCTTT
J gene: TRBJ1-2; D gene: TRBD1; clone size: .; V gene: TRBV6-5; CDR3 protein: CASSSNTGVEGYTF; CDR3 DNA: TGTGCCAGCAGTTCTAATACAGGGGTGGAGGGCTACACCTTC
J gene: TRBJ2-5; D gene: .; clone size: once; V gene: TRBV12-2; CDR3 protein: CASRLALRFAGGPRQETQYF; CDR3 DNA: TGTGCAAGTCGCTTAGCGCTCAGGTTCGCGGGGGGGCCGCGGCAAGAGACCCAGTACTTC
J gene: TRBJ1-1; D gene: .; clone size: .; V gene: TRBV7-2; CDR3 protein: CASSLSGINTEAFF; CDR3 DNA: TGTGCCAGCAGCTTATCAGGGATAAACACTGAAGCTTTCTTT
J gene: TRBJ1-4; D gene: .; clone size: .; V gene: TRBV7-8; CDR3 protein: CASSLGGQEEKLFF; CDR3 DNA: TGTGCCAGCAGCTTAGGGGGACAAGAAGAAAAACTGTTTTTT
J gene: TRBJ1-2; D gene: .; clone size: .; V gene: TRBV19; CDR3 protein: CASSISDTGYTF; CDR3 DNA: TGTGCCAGTAGTATCTCAGACACGGGCTACACCTTC
J gene: TRBJ1-6; D gene: .; clone size: .; V gene: TRBV30; CDR3 protein: CAWSVRAGLDSPLHF; CDR3 DNA: TGTGCCTGGAGTGTACGGGCAGGGTTAGACTCACCCCTCCACTTT
J gene: TRBJ1-5; D gene: TRBD1; clone size: few; V gene: TRBV19; CDR3 protein: CASSTQDRVSNQPQHF; CDR3 DNA: TGTGCCAGTAGTACACAGGACAGGGTGAGCAATCAGCCCCAGCATTTT
J gene: TRBJ2-5; D gene: .; clone size: .; V gene: TRBV19; CDR3 protein: CASSIISGNQETQYF; CDR3 DNA: TGTGCCAGTAGTATTATATCAGGGAACCAAGAGACCCAGTACTTC
J gene: TRBJ1-1; D gene: TRBD1; clone size: .; V gene: TRBV29-1; CDR3 protein: CSVLGQGSTEAFF; CDR3 DNA: TGCAGCGTTTTGGGACAGGGTAGCACTGAAGCTTTCTTT
J gene: TRBJ2-3; D gene: .; clone size: once; V gene: TRBV10-1; CDR3 protein: CASSESFESSTDTQYF; CDR3 DNA: TGCGCCAGCAGTGAGTCATTCGAGAGCTCCACAGATACGCAGTATTTT
J gene: TRBJ2-3; D gene: TRBD2; clone size: .; V gene: TRBV30; CDR3 protein: CAWTPPAGAPDTQYF; CDR3 DNA: TGTGCCTGGACCCCCCCAGCGGGGGCCCCAGATACGCAGTATTTT
J gene: TRBJ1-2; D gene: TRBD1; clone size: .; V gene: TRBV15; CDR3 protein: CATSGGGTGENYGYTF; CDR3 DNA: TGTGCCACCAGCGGGGGAGGGACAGGGGAAAACTATGGCTACACCTTC
J gene: TRBJ1-6; D gene: .; clone size: .; V gene: TRBV6-6; CDR3 protein: CASTQGQEGSPLHF; CDR3 DNA: TGTGCCAGCACCCAAGGGCAGGAGGGTTCACCCCTCCACTTT
J gene: TRBJ2-7; D gene: .; clone size: .; V gene: TRBV4-1; CDR3 protein: CASSQEAGSSYEQYF; CDR3 DNA: TGCGCCAGCAGCCAAGAGGCAGGGTCGTCCTACGAGCAGTACTTC
J gene: TRBJ2-4; D gene: .; clone size: .; V gene: TRBV30; CDR3 protein: CAWSVAGGGIQYF; CDR3 DNA: TGTGCCTGGAGTGTAGCAGGGGGAGGCATTCAGTACTTC
J gene: TRBJ2-3; D gene: .; clone size: .; V gene: TRBV5-1; CDR3 protein: CASSFGAVGTDTQYF; CDR3 DNA: TGCGCCAGCAGCTTTGGGGCCGTTGGCACAGATACGCAGTATTTT
J gene: TRBJ1-5; D gene: .; clone size: .; V gene: TRBV10-1; CDR3 protein: CASSDRGNQPQHF; CDR3 DNA: TGCGCCAGCAGTGACCGGGGGAATCAGCCCCAGCATTTT
J gene: TRBJ1-2; D gene: .; clone size: .; V gene: TRBV11-2; CDR3 protein: CASSTGGYYGYTF; CDR3 DNA: TGTGCCAGCAGCACCGGGGGGTACTATGGCTACACCTTC
J gene: TRBJ2-5; D gene: .; clone size: few; V gene: TRBV11-2; CDR3 protein: CASSLNPSVEETQYF; CDR3 DNA: TGTGCCAGCAGCTTAAATCCAAGCGTGGAAGAGACCCAGTACTTC
J gene: TRBJ2-1; D gene: TRBD1; clone size: once; V gene: TRBV7-6; CDR3 protein: CASSLALMGQGAYNEQFF; CDR3 DNA: TGTGCCAGCAGCTTAGCGCTAATGGGACAGGGGGCTTACAATGAGCAGTTCTTC
J gene: TRBJ1-1; D gene: .; clone size: .; V gene: TRBV30; CDR3 protein: CAWRQMLNTEAFF; CDR3 DNA: TGTGCCTGGAGGCAGATGTTGAACACTGAAGCTTTCTTT
J gene: TRBJ1-1; D gene: TRBD1; clone size: .; V gene: TRBV7-3; CDR3 protein: CASSENGQGNTEAFF; CDR3 DNA: TGTGCCAGCAGCGAAAATGGACAGGGTAACACTGAAGCTTTCTTT
J gene: TRBJ2-7; D gene: TRBD1; clone size: .; V gene: TRBV19; CDR3 protein: CASSPRRSTGSNEQYF; CDR3 DNA: TGTGCCAGTAGTCCCCGTAGATCGACAGGGAGCAACGAGCAGTACTTC
J gene: TRBJ2-2; D gene: TRBD2; clone size: .; V gene: TRBV7-9; CDR3 protein: CASSQTSLAGVTGELFF; CDR3 DNA: TGTGCCAGCAGCCAGACCTCCCTAGCGGGTGTAACCGGGGAGCTGTTTTTT
J gene: TRBJ1-6; D gene: .; clone size: .; V gene: TRBV19; CDR3 protein: CASRLTRQDPSPLHF; CDR3 DNA: TGTGCCAGTAGACTTACGAGACAGGATCCCTCACCCCTCCACTTT
J gene: TRBJ1-3; D gene: TRBD1; clone size: .; V gene: TRBV5-6; CDR3 protein: CASSAYRGLGNTIYF; CDR3 DNA: TGTGCCAGCAGCGCCTACAGGGGGCTGGGAAACACCATATATTTT